The 24 T cell receptor beta chains presented below share a single source sample, sequenced in a study of molecular identifiers for immune sequencing clone quantification. In TCRdb, the PCR reads were re-called with MiXCR into one record per CDR3 protein. The sample lists a few hundred thousand distinct CDR3 sequences, roughly 24% occurring once. The specimen sequenced was naive CD8+ T cells from blood, with Jurkat cell RNA spiked in. Subset specified: FACS-sorted CD8+CD4-CCR7+CD45RA+ naive T cells. The receptor source for this set is a human donor in good health. Some libraries in this study had Jurkat cell RNA spiked in.

The chain links TRBV20-1 to TRBJ1-1, with D hard to call. The CDR3 totals 13 residues. CDR1 is DFQATT, CDR2 SNEGSKA, per germline (reference sequence). The germline V and J ends were trimmed by 3 bases and 1 base, with 9 bases remaining between them. DNA for the CDR3: TGCAGTGCTAGCTATGGAGCGAACACTGAAGCTTTCTTT. This sequence encodes CSASYGANTEAFF.

This clonotype came up a few times. V usage is TRBV20-1 and J usage is TRBJ1-1; maybe TRBD1 (6 bases). The V gene lost 1 base and the J gene lost 5 bases, with 14 bases spanning the gap. CDR1 is DFQATT and CDR2 is SNEGSKA in the germline V gene (reference sequence). The CDR3 has 14 residues. The CDR3 nucleotides are TGCAGTGCTAGAGCGGGGGGGCAGGGGACTGAAGCTTTCTTT. The encoded protein is CSARAGGQGTEAFF.

This clonotype appeared many times. This chain uses TRBV9 with TRBJ1-1; TRBD1 is a possible D gene (6 bases). Deletions cut 4 bases from V and 0 bases from J, with 10 bases between. Per germline, CDR1 SGDLS and CDR2 YYNGEE. The CDR3 runs to 14 residues. CDR3 protein: CASSKTGMNTEAFF. CDR3 coding DNA: TGTGCCAGCAGCAAGACAGGTATGAACACTGAAGCTTTCTTT.

In its sample, this clonotype was seen many times. The chain has TRBV6-5 and TRBJ2-7; possibly TRBD1 for D (6 bases). The germline V gene has CDR1 MNHEY and CDR2 SVGAGI. The CDR3 length is 14 residues. V dropped 2 bases and J dropped 7 bases, with 15 bases sitting between them. In DNA form, the CDR3 reads TGTGCCAGCAGTTACATCCAGGGGCTAAGGGAGCAGTACTTC. Translation gives CASSYIQGLREQYF.

This clonotype was detected a few times. The chain is built from TRBV10-1 and TRBJ2-1; D is possibly TRBD2 (6 bases). The CDR3 consists of 16 residues. Between the trimmed V and J ends, which lost 4 bases and 2 bases, there was a span of 15 bases. Germline CDR1 reads WNHNN; CDR2 reads SYGVQD (reference sequence). CDR3 in amino acids: CASSGAEGQTYNEQFF. The CDR3 DNA sequence: TGCGCCAGCAGTGGGGCGGAGGGCCAGACCTACAATGAGCAGTTCTTC.

This clonotype was detected a few times. This sequence joins TRBV3-1 and TRBJ2-3; 11 nucleotides match TRBD2. Germline trimming cut 1 base from V and 4 bases from J; bases unmatched to any gene: 13. This CDR3 region has 19 residues. Germline-derived CDR1 and CDR2 are LGHDT and YNNKEL (reference sequence). The chain's CDR3 is CASSQAKPPTSGEPDTQYF. CDR3 sequence (DNA): TGTGCCAGCAGCCAAGCCAAGCCCCCGACTAGCGGGGAACCAGATACGCAGTATTTT.

V is TRBV10-3 and J is TRBJ2-7; D perhaps matches TRBD2 (6 bases). The V and J ends lost 6 bases and 5 bases respectively, with 8 bases between them. This CDR3 comprises 11 residues. Germline V lookup: CDR1 ENHRY, CDR2 SYGVKD. Here the CDR3 reads CAIRGGDEQYF. CDR3 bases: TGTGCCATCAGGGGAGGCGACGAGCAGTACTTC.

In this sample, this clonotype turned up a few times. The chain combines TRBV30 with TRBJ2-7; 13 bases fit TRBD2. Trimming removed 6 bases from V and 1 base from J; junction bases left unmatched: 15. The germline V gene has CDR1 GTSNPN and CDR2 SVGIG (reference sequence). The CDR3 totals 18 residues. The CDR3 sequence: CACQHRTSGRPGSYEQYF. DNA of the CDR3: TGTGCCTGCCAACATAGGACTAGCGGGAGACCTGGGTCCTACGAGCAGTACTTC.

V gene TRBV14 combines with J gene TRBJ1-1; possibly TRBD1 for D (5 bases). Looked up from germline, CDR1 is SGHDN and CDR2 is FVKESK. This CDR3 is 15 amino acids long. Trimming took off 4 bases at V and 7 bases at J, with 19 bases between the two ends. This CDR3 reads CASSPEVGARGEAFF. The CDR3 DNA reads as TGTGCCAGCAGCCCAGAGGTAGGGGCTCGAGGTGAAGCTTTCTTT. The variable domain in full, completed from reference TRBV14 and TRBJ1-1, reads EAGVTQFPSHSVIEKGQTVTLRCDPISGHDNLYWYRRVMGKEIKFLLHFVKESKQDESGMPNNRFLAERTGGTYSTLKVQPAELEDSGVYFCASSPEVGARGEAFFGQGTRLTVV.

The chain links TRBV12-3 or TRBV12-4 to TRBJ1-5; a possible D gene is TRBD1 (6 bases). The CDR3 contains 14 residues. V was trimmed by 4 bases and J by 1 base, leaving 8 bases between them. CDR3 bases: TGTGCCAGCAGTTGGGACACAAGCAATCAGCCCCAGCATTTT. Encoded protein: CASSWDTSNQPQHF.

In its sample, this clonotype was seen a few times. J is TRBJ2-1 and V is TRBV30; perhaps TRBD2 as D (5 bases). V was shortened by 5 bases and J by 7 bases, with 9 bases between the two germline ends. Per germline, CDR1 GTSNPN and CDR2 SVGIG (reference sequence). The CDR3 covers 11 residues. CDR3 residues: CAWEDSNEQFF. In DNA, the CDR3 is TGTGCCTGGGAGGACTCTAATGAGCAGTTCTTC.

This clonotype was picked up a small number of times. CDR3 coding DNA: TGTGCCAGCAGCCTCCAAGACCCGAGACAGGGCGCTGGGGCCAACGTCCTGACTTTC. Protein: CASSLQDPRQGAGANVLTF. This sequence joins TRBV4-2 and TRBJ2-6, with 7 positions matching TRBD1. The CDR3 is 19 residues long. The J segment lost 2 bases and the V segment lost 4 bases, leaving 14 bases of the junction unmatched. Germline CDR1 reads LGHNA; CDR2 reads YNFKEQ.

This clonotype has more than one count but fewer than ten. The chain joins TRBV19 to TRBJ2-3, with D perhaps matching TRBD1 or TRBD2 (5 bases each). Trimming took off 3 bases at V and 4 bases at J, with 17 bases between the two ends. The CDR3 is 16 residues long. In germline, CDR1 is LNHDA, CDR2 SQIVND (reference sequence). As DNA, the CDR3 is TGTGCCAGTAGTATGGGGGAGAGTTGGGGAGCAGATACGCAGTATTTT. It yields the protein CASSMGESWGADTQYF.

This clonotype was seen a handful of times. The V call is TRBV5-4, the J call TRBJ2-7, with 7 bases identical to TRBD1. The V and J ends lost 4 bases and 3 bases, in that order; junction bases with no gene match: 13. The CDR3 length is 16 residues. The germline V gene has CDR1 SGHNT and CDR2 YYREEE (reference sequence). The CDR3 DNA sequence: TGTGCCAGCAGCGCCTTAGGACAGGTTGACTACTACGAGCAGTACTTC. Its protein product is CASSALGQVDYYEQYF.

As for this clonotype: A clone one base away is much larger, so this may be a read error. The chain couples TRBV2 to TRBJ1-4; 9 bases map to TRBD1. This CDR3 has 17 amino acids. Per germline, CDR1 SNHLY and CDR2 FYNNEI. The CDR3 DNA follows: TGTGCCAGCAGTGAAATGGGACCGGGACAGGGAGGAGAAAAACTGTCTTTT. This encodes CASSEMGPGQGGEKLSF.

In its sample, this clonotype was seen many times. The rearrangement uses TRBV5-1 and TRBJ2-5, with 10 positions matching TRBD2. The CDR3 totals 14 residues. V lost 9 bases, J lost 4 bases, and 9 bases stayed unmatched. Germline CDR1 and CDR2: SGHRS and YFSETQ. DNA for the CDR3: TGCGCCACCGCGTCGGGACTAGCGTTAGAGACCCAGTACTTC. Protein sequence: CATASGLALETQYF.

This clonotype showed up just a few times. This sequence joins TRBV6-5 and TRBJ2-6; maybe TRBD1 (5 bases). Germline CDR1 MNHEY, CDR2 SVGAGI. The CDR3 covers 15 residues. The germline V and J ends were trimmed by 4 bases and 1 base, with 8 bases remaining between them. CDR3 in DNA: TGTGCCAGCAGTTCACAGGTATCTGGGGCCAACGTCCTGACTTTC. It codes for CASSSQVSGANVLTF.

The chain combines TRBV10-3 with TRBJ2-7, with TRBD2 as a possible D gene (5 bases). The V end was cut by 10 bases, the J end by 4 bases, with 11 bases between. Germline V gene data show CDR1 as ENHRY and CDR2 as SYGVKD. The CDR3 loop spans 11 amino acids. CDR3 DNA: TGTGCCACCGACGGCGGGTACGAGCAGTACTTC. Translated: CATDGGYEQYF.

This clonotype was found a few times. The chain recombines TRBV6-2 or TRBV6-3 with TRBJ2-7; D might be TRBD1 (5 bases). In germline, CDR1 is MNHEY, CDR2 SVGEGT. Trimming stripped 4 bases from V and 2 bases from J, with 15 bases between. This CDR3 has 15 amino acids. The CDR3 spells CASSSTDTLPYEQYF. As DNA, the CDR3 is TGTGCCAGCAGTTCCACGGACACGCTTCCCTACGAGCAGTACTTC.

This clonotype was seen at least ten times. The V gene is TRBV28, the J gene TRBJ2-3; TRBD2 is a possible D gene (5 bases). V lost 3 bases and J 5 bases, leaving 9 bases between the germline ends. The germline CDR1 and CDR2 sequences are MDHEN and SYDVKM. The CDR3 runs 13 residues. CDR3 in amino acids: CASSFRGGDTQYF. Written as DNA, the CDR3 is TGTGCCAGCAGTTTTCGGGGTGGAGATACGCAGTATTTT.

This clonotype was seen a few times. V gene TRBV4-1 combines with J gene TRBJ1-5; the D is unclear. In germline, CDR1 is MGHRA, CDR2 YSYEKL. Deletions cut 3 bases from V and 1 base from J, with 13 bases between. The CDR3 spans 16 residues. CDR3 protein: CASSHKPPGSNQPQHF. DNA of the CDR3: TGCGCCAGCAGCCACAAGCCTCCGGGGAGCAATCAGCCCCAGCATTTT.

The gene calls are TRBV6-1 and TRBJ1-2; D not certain. Germline CDR1 MNHNS, CDR2 SASEGT. Trimming cost V 2 bases and J 0 bases, with 10 bases left between them. The CDR3 extends over 15 amino acids. In nucleotides, the CDR3 is TGTGCCAGCAGTGAACAGGAGCGACCTAACTATGGCTACACCTTC. Translated, it gives CASSEQERPNYGYTF.

The genes are TRBV4-3 and TRBJ1-1; a weak D match, TRBD1 (5 bases). The CDR3 totals 14 residues. CDR1 is LGHNA and CDR2 is YSLEER in the germline V gene. Trimming shortened V by 4 bases and J by 1 base, and 10 bases separated the two germline ends. The CDR3 here is CASSPATGNTEAFF. Here the CDR3 DNA reads TGCGCCAGCAGCCCCGCAACAGGGAACACTGAAGCTTTCTTT.

This clonotype was detected ten times or more. The chain recombines TRBV4-1 with TRBJ1-1; D call uncertain. This CDR3 contains 15 residues. Germline V lookup: CDR1 MGHRA, CDR2 YSYEKL. V gave up 4 bases and J gave up 6 bases, with 18 bases separating them. For the CDR3, the DNA is TGCGCCAGCAGCCTCCAGGAGGGCATATCCTCTGAAGCTTTCTTT. It yields the protein CASSLQEGISSEAFF.